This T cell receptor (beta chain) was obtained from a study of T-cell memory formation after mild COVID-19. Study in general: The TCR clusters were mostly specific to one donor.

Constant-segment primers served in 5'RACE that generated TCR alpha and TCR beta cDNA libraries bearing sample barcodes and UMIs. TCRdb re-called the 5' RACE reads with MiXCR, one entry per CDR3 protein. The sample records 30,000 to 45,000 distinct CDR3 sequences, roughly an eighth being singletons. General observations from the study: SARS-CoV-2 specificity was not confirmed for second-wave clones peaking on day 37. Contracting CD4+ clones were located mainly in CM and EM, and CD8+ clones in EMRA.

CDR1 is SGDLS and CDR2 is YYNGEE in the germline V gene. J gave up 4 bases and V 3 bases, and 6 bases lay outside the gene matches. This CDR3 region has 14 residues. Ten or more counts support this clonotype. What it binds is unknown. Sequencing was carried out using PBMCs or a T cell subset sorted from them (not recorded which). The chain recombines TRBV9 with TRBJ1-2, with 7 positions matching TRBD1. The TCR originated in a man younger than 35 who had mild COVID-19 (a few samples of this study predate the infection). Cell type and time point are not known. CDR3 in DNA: TGTGCCAGCAGCGAACAGGGGTCAGGCTATGGCTACACCTTC. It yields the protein CASSEQGSGYGYTF.